This T cell receptor (beta chain) was recovered during a study of beta chain features in type 1 diabetes. The overall study: Patient and healthy donor groups were alike in age, gender and cell yields.

Expressed TCRB transcripts were sequenced, since all the RNA that had been isolated was reverse transcribed. Using immunoSEQ multiplex PCR, the repertoire was profiled, and TCRdb retains in-frame clones only, with some absent. The sample holds approximately 18,000 clones; approximately 50% are singletons and the top ten take 0.43%. A note on this clone: What it binds is not known.

Findings and limits, study-wide: An over-representation of cells with high TCR expression could result from cDNA sequencing.

The source of this sequence is a man younger than 35 in good health. Sequencing was performed on stem cell memory CD4+ T cells from blood.

In DNA form, the CDR3 reads TGTGCCAGCAGCGCGGCTGCCTACGAGCAGTACTTC. This translates into CASSAAAYEQYF. V usage is TRBV5-6 and J usage is TRBJ2-7; D is uncertain. The germline V gene has CDR1 SGHDT and CDR2 YYEEEE. Trimming took 4 bases from V and 2 from J, leaving 7 bases between them. The CDR3 is 12 amino acids.